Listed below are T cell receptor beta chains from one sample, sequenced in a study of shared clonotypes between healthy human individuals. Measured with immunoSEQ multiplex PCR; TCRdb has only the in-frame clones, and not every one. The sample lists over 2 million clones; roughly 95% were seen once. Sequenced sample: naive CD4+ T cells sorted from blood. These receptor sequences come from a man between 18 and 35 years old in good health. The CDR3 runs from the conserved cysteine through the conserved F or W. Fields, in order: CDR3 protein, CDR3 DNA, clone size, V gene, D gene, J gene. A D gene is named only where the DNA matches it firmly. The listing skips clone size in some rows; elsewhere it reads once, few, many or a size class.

CDR3: CASSFQGLASQETQYF
DNA: TGCGCCAGCAGCTTCCAGGGACTAGCCTCCCAAGAGACCCAGTACTTC
size: NA
V: TRBV5-1
D: TRBD2
J: TRBJ2-5

CDR3: CASRTNPPGRKTYSGNTIYF
DNA: TGTGCCAGCAGGACCAACCCCCCGGGACGGAAGACCTACTCTGGAAACACCATATATTTT
size: NA
V: TRBV28
D: NA
J: TRBJ1-3

CDR3: CASSYSSGSGDTQYF
DNA: TGTGCCAGCAGTTACTCTTCGGGGTCCGGTGATACGCAGTATTTT
size: NA
V: TRBV6-5
D: NA
J: TRBJ2-3

CDR3: CASSVSVQETQYF
DNA: TGTGCCAGCAGCGTATCGGTCCAAGAGACCCAGTACTTC
size: NA
V: TRBV9
D: NA
J: TRBJ2-5

CDR3: CASSLGGSESEKLFF
DNA: TGCGCCAGCAGCTTGGGTGGAAGCGAGAGTGAAAAACTGTTTTTT
size: NA
V: TRBV5-1
D: NA
J: TRBJ1-4

CDR3: CASSLSWGLRELFF
DNA: TGTGCCAGCAGCTTATCTTGGGGGCTCAGGGAGCTGTTTTTT
size: NA
V: TRBV7-2
D: NA
J: TRBJ2-2

CDR3: CAWGQEAGELFF
DNA: TGTGCCTGGGGACAAGAGGCCGGGGAGCTGTTTTTT
size: NA
V: TRBV30
D: NA
J: TRBJ2-2

CDR3: CASRSTGAGLGETQYF
DNA: TGTGCCAGCAGATCGACTGGAGCAGGGCTCGGGGAGACCCAGTACTTC
size: NA
V: TRBV2
D: NA
J: TRBJ2-5

CDR3: CAISTGAYEQYF
DNA: TGTGCCATCTCGACAGGTGCATACGAGCAGTACTTC
size: NA
V: TRBV10-3
D: NA
J: TRBJ2-7

CDR3: CASASAGGVEQYF
DNA: TGTGCCAGCGCTTCAGCGGGAGGTGTCGAGCAGTACTTC
size: NA
V: TRBV21-1
D: NA
J: TRBJ2-7

CDR3: CASRDRGPEAFF
DNA: TGTGCCAGCAGGGACAGGGGTCCTGAAGCTTTCTTT
size: NA
V: TRBV6-1
D: TRBD1
J: TRBJ1-1

CDR3: CASSKGQMEYGYTF
DNA: TGTGCCAGCAGCAAGGGACAGATGGAATATGGCTACACCTTC
size: once
V: TRBV5-4
D: TRBD1
J: TRBJ1-2

CDR3: CASSFGTSGSADTQYF
DNA: TGTGCCAGCAGCTTTGGGACTAGCGGGAGCGCAGATACGCAGTATTTT
size: NA
V: TRBV5-5
D: TRBD2
J: TRBJ2-3

CDR3: CASSTGAATGELFF
DNA: TGTGCCAGTTCGACAGGGGCCGCCACCGGGGAGCTGTTTTTT
size: once
V: TRBV19
D: TRBD1
J: TRBJ2-2

CDR3: CASSLATGGRYEQYF
DNA: TGTGCCAGCAGCTTAGCCACAGGGGGACGCTACGAGCAGTACTTC
size: NA
V: TRBV7-2
D: TRBD1
J: TRBJ2-7

CDR3: CAISGGQVLTDTQYF
DNA: TGTGCCATCAGTGGGGGACAGGTCCTCACAGATACGCAGTATTTT
size: NA
V: TRBV10-3
D: TRBD1
J: TRBJ2-3

CDR3: CASSSTNPTENNEKLFF
DNA: TGTGCCAGCTCATCAACCAACCCGACGGAGAATAATGAAAAACTGTTTTTT
size: NA
V: TRBV18
D: NA
J: TRBJ1-4

CDR3: CASSLQTIGEQYF
DNA: TGTGCCAGCAGCTTACAGACAATAGGCGAGCAGTACTTC
size: NA
V: TRBV7-8
D: NA
J: TRBJ2-7

CDR3: CASSLTPPSPLHF
DNA: TGTGCCAGCAGTCTAACCCCCCCCTCACCCCTCCACTTT
size: NA
V: TRBV28
D: NA
J: TRBJ1-6

CDR3: CASTDRNTEAFF
DNA: TGTGCCAGCACCGACAGAAACACTGAAGCTTTCTTT
size: NA
V: TRBV28
D: NA
J: TRBJ1-1

CDR3: CASSEAGTRNNEQFF
DNA: TGTGCCAGCAGTGAAGCAGGGACTAGGAATAATGAGCAGTTCTTC
size: NA
V: TRBV2
D: TRBD2
J: TRBJ2-1

CDR3: CASSQEGEDSNQPQHF
DNA: TGTGCCAGCAGCCAAGAAGGGGAGGATAGCAATCAGCCCCAGCATTTT
size: NA
V: TRBV4-2
D: NA
J: TRBJ1-5

CDR3: CASSLVPGTGANVLTF
DNA: TGTGCCAGCAGCTTGGTCCCAGGGACTGGGGCCAACGTCCTGACTTTC
size: NA
V: TRBV5-8
D: NA
J: TRBJ2-6

CDR3: CASSENRGYEQYF
DNA: TGCGCCAGCAGTGAAAACAGGGGTTACGAGCAGTACTTC
size: NA
V: TRBV10-1
D: TRBD1
J: TRBJ2-7

CDR3: CASRKSEQGLSRSPLHF
DNA: TGTGCCAGCAGAAAAAGCGAACAGGGGTTAAGCCGTTCACCCCTCCACTTT
size: NA
V: TRBV21-1
D: NA
J: TRBJ1-6

CDR3: CASSLTGGTEAFF
DNA: TGTGCCAGCAGCTTAACAGGGGGCACTGAAGCTTTCTTT
size: NA
V: TRBV11-2
D: TRBD1
J: TRBJ1-1

CDR3: CASSGRGNSPLHF
DNA: TGTGCCAGTAGCGGAAGAGGTAATTCACCCCTCCACTTT
size: once
V: TRBV19
D: NA
J: TRBJ1-6

CDR3: CAWSVSLAPDTQYF
DNA: TGTGCCTGGAGTGTAAGCCTAGCCCCAGATACGCAGTATTTT
size: NA
V: TRBV30
D: NA
J: TRBJ2-3

CDR3: CSVESRNEQFF
DNA: TGCAGCGTTGAATCGAGGAATGAGCAGTTCTTC
size: NA
V: TRBV29-1
D: NA
J: TRBJ2-1

CDR3: CASRQGWKDTDTQYF
DNA: TGTGCCAGCCGACAGGGTTGGAAGGACACAGATACGCAGTATTTT
size: NA
V: TRBV10-3
D: TRBD1
J: TRBJ2-3

CDR3: CSAPGVNEQYF
DNA: TGCAGTGCCCCAGGGGTAAACGAGCAGTACTTC
size: NA
V: TRBV20-1
D: NA
J: TRBJ2-7

CDR3: CASLLGRQETQYF
DNA: TGTGCCAGCCTATTGGGCAGACAAGAGACCCAGTACTTC
size: few
V: TRBV18
D: NA
J: TRBJ2-5

CDR3: CASSQLGANYGYTF
DNA: TGTGCCAGCAGCCAGCTTGGAGCTAACTATGGCTACACCTTC
size: NA
V: TRBV14
D: NA
J: TRBJ1-2

CDR3: CASSQDRGTYEQYF
DNA: TGTGCCAGCAGCCAGGACAGGGGGACCTACGAGCAGTACTTC
size: once
V: TRBV25-1
D: TRBD1
J: TRBJ2-7

CDR3: CASSPGTSFDEQYF
DNA: TGTGCCAGCAGTCCCGGGACTAGCTTCGACGAGCAGTACTTC
size: NA
V: TRBV28
D: TRBD2
J: TRBJ2-7

CDR3: CAWSGTSGRAPDTQYF
DNA: TGTGCCTGGAGTGGGACTAGCGGGAGGGCCCCGGATACGCAGTATTTT
size: NA
V: TRBV30
D: TRBD2
J: TRBJ2-3

CDR3: CASSKEEGMEETQYF
DNA: TGTGCCAGCAGCAAAGAGGAAGGGATGGAAGAGACCCAGTACTTC
size: NA
V: TRBV21-1
D: NA
J: TRBJ2-5

CDR3: CASTSTGLSSPLHF
DNA: TGTGCCAGCACCTCTACGGGTCTTTCCTCACCCCTCCACTTT
size: NA
V: TRBV7-2
D: NA
J: TRBJ1-6

CDR3: CASSYYGQALHF
DNA: TGTGCCAGCAGTTATTACGGGCAGGCCCTCCACTTT
size: NA
V: TRBV6-5
D: NA
J: TRBJ1-6

CDR3: CASSEARRGGETQYF
DNA: TGTGCCAGCAGTGAAGCGCGAAGGGGAGGAGAGACCCAGTACTTC
size: NA
V: TRBV6-1
D: NA
J: TRBJ2-5

CDR3: CASSTTCRALYNEQFF
DNA: TGTGCCAGCAGCACCACGTGCAGGGCCCTTTACAATGAGCAGTTCTTC
size: NA
V: TRBV21-1
D: NA
J: TRBJ2-1

CDR3: CASSNREGADTQYF
DNA: TGCGCCAGCAGCAACAGGGAAGGGGCAGATACGCAGTATTTT
size: NA
V: TRBV5-1
D: NA
J: TRBJ2-3

CDR3: CASSSASGEQSF
DNA: TGTGCCAGCAGCTCGGCTTCGGGAGAGCAGTCCTTC
size: NA
V: TRBV5-6
D: NA
J: TRBJ2-7

CDR3: CASSVYNEQFF
DNA: TGTGCCAGCAGTGTTTACAATGAGCAGTTCTTC
size: NA
V: TRBV2
D: NA
J: TRBJ2-1

CDR3: CASSPSGFTDTQYF
DNA: TGCGCCAGCAGCCCAAGCGGGTTCACAGATACGCAGTATTTT
size: NA
V: TRBV10-2
D: NA
J: TRBJ2-3

CDR3: CASSLSRVGGYTF
DNA: TGTGCCAGCAGCTTAAGCAGGGTGGGCGGCTACACCTTC
size: NA
V: TRBV11-1
D: NA
J: TRBJ1-2

CDR3: CSVSGGGAGELFF
DNA: TGCAGCGTTAGCGGGGGCGGGGCCGGGGAGCTGTTTTTT
size: NA
V: TRBV29-1
D: TRBD2
J: TRBJ2-2

CDR3: CASSFTDRVHEQYF
DNA: TGTGCCAGCAGTTTTACGGACAGGGTTCACGAGCAGTACTTC
size: NA
V: TRBV28
D: TRBD1
J: TRBJ2-7

CDR3: CAISALAGVYTGELFF
DNA: TGTGCCATCAGTGCACTAGCGGGGGTATACACCGGGGAGCTGTTTTTT
size: NA
V: TRBV10-3
D: TRBD2
J: TRBJ2-2

CDR3: CASSLSSSGELFF
DNA: TGTGCCAGCAGCTTATCGAGCTCCGGGGAGCTGTTTTTT
size: NA
V: TRBV7-2
D: NA
J: TRBJ2-2

CDR3: CASSPGTLNEQFF
DNA: TGTGCCAGCTCACCAGGAACCCTCAATGAGCAGTTCTTC
size: NA
V: TRBV18
D: NA
J: TRBJ2-1

CDR3: CASSLTGTTSYEQYF
DNA: TGTGCCAGCAGCTTAACGGGGACAACCTCCTACGAGCAGTACTTC
size: NA
V: TRBV11-2
D: NA
J: TRBJ2-7

CDR3: CASSLEAGGLNEQFF
DNA: TGCGCCAGCAGCTTGGAAGCGGGAGGTCTCAATGAGCAGTTCTTC
size: NA
V: TRBV5-1
D: TRBD2
J: TRBJ2-1

CDR3: CSARPATEAFF
DNA: TGCAGTGCTAGGCCAGCTACTGAAGCTTTCTTT
size: once
V: TRBV20-1
D: NA
J: TRBJ1-1

CDR3: CASSASQGAYTDTQYF
DNA: TGTGCCAGCAGTGCGTCACAGGGGGCCTACACAGATACGCAGTATTTT
size: once
V: TRBV2
D: TRBD1
J: TRBJ2-3

CDR3: CSVSEYEQFF
DNA: TGCAGCGTTTCTGAATATGAGCAGTTCTTC
size: NA
V: TRBV29-1
D: NA
J: TRBJ2-1

CDR3: CASSFIASTGGGRQPQHF
DNA: TGTGCCAGCAGCTTTATAGCCTCGACAGGGGGCGGGAGGCAGCCCCAGCATTTT
size: NA
V: TRBV7-9
D: TRBD1
J: TRBJ1-5

CDR3: CASSPPQGQNNEAFF
DNA: TGTGCCAGCAGCCCGCCCCAGGGACAGAACAATGAAGCTTTCTTT
size: NA
V: TRBV7-2
D: TRBD1
J: TRBJ1-1

CDR3: CASSEGAMNTEAFF
DNA: TGCGCCAGCAGTGAGGGGGCCATGAACACTGAAGCTTTCTTT
size: NA
V: TRBV10-1
D: NA
J: TRBJ1-1